This T cell receptor (beta chain) was sequenced during a study of blood T cell repertoires in COVID-19. The V and J ends lost 8 bases and 5 bases, in that order; junction bases with no gene match: 13. This CDR3 spans 15 amino acids. Germline CDR1 is LNHDA and CDR2 is SQIVND (reference sequence). TCRdb's copy holds only in-frame clones and misses some; the assay was immunoSEQ multiplex PCR. The sample holds approximately 90,000 clones; roughly 89% are singletons and the top ten take more than 4.5%. The V and J genes are TRBV19 and TRBJ2-3; 7 bases agree with TRBD2. The receptor was isolated from a man in his 60s with COVID-19, enrolled during active disease. The sample taken for sequencing was peripheral blood. The CDR3 here is CASSTNKWGGDTQYF. The CDR3 bases are TGTGCCAGTTCGACCAATAAGTGGGGGGGAGATACGCAGTATTTT.